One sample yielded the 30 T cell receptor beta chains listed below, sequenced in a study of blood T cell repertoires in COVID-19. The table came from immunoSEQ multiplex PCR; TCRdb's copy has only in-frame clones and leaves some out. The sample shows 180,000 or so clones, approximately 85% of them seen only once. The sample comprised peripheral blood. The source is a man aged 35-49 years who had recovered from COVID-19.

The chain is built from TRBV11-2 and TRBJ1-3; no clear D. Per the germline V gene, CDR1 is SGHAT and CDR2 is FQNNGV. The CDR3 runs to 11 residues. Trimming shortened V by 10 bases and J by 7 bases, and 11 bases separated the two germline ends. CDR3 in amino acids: CATGADNTIYF. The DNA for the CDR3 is TGTGCCACCGGAGCGGATAACACCATATATTTT.

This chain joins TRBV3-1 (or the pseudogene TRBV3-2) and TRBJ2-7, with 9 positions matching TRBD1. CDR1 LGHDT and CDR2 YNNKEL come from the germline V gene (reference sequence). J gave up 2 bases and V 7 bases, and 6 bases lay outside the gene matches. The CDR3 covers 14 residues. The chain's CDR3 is CASNTDRGTYEQYF. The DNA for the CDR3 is TGTGCCAGCAACACAGACAGGGGGACCTACGAGCAGTACTTC.

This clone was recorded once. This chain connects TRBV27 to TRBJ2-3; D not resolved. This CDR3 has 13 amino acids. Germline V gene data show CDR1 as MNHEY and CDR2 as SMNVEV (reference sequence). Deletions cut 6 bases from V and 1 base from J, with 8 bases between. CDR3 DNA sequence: TGTGCCAGCAGGGTTTTAGGCACAGATACGCAGTATTTT. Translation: CASRVLGTDTQYF.

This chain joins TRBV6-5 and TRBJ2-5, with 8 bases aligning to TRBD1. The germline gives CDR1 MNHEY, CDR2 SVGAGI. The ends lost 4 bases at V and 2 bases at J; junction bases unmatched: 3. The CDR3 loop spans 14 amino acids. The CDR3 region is CASSWDRLQETQYF. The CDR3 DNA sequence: TGTGCCAGCAGTTGGGACAGGTTACAAGAGACCCAGTACTTC.

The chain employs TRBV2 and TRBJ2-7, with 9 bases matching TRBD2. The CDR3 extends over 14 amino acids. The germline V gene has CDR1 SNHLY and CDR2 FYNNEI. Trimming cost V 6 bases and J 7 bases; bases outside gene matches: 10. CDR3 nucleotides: TGTGCCAGCAGGGTGACTAGCGGTATAGGGGAGCAGTACTTC. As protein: CASRVTSGIGEQYF.

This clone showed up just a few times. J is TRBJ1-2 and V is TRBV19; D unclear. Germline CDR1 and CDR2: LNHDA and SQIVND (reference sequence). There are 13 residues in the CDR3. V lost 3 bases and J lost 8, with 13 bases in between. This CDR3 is CASSIAGRYGYTF. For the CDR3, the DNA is TGTGCCAGTAGTATTGCAGGAAGATACGGCTACACCTTC.

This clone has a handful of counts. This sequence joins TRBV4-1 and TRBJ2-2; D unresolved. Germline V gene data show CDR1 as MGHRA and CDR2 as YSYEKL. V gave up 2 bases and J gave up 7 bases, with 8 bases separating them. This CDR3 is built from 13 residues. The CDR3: CASSQFSGGELFF. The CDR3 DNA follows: TGCGCCAGCAGCCAATTCTCCGGCGGGGAGCTGTTTTTT.

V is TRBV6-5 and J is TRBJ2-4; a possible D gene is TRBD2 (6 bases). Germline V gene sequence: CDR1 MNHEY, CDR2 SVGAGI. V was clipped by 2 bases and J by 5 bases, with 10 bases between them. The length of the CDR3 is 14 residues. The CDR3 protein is CASSYPAGQNIQYF. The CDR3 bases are TGTGCCAGCAGTTACCCGGCGGGGCAAAACATTCAGTACTTC.

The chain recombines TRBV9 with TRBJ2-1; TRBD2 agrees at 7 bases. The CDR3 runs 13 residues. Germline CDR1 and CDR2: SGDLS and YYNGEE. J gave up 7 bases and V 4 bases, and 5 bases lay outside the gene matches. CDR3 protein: CASSFGTMNEQFF. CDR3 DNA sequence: TGTGCCAGCAGCTTCGGGACTATGAATGAGCAGTTCTTC.

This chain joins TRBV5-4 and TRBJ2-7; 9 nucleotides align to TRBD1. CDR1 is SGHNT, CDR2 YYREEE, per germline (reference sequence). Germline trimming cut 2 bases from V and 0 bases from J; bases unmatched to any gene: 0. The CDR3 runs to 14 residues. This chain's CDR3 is CASSLQGASYEQYF. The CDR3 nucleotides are TGTGCCAGCAGCTTACAGGGGGCCTCCTACGAGCAGTACTTC.

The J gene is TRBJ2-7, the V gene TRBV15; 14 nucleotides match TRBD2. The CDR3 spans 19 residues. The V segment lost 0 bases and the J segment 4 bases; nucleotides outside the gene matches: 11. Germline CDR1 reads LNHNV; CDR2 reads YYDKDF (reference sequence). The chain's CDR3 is CATSRDRGTSGSSGYEQYF. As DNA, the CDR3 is TGTGCCACCAGCAGAGATCGGGGGACTAGCGGGAGTAGTGGGTACGAGCAGTACTTC.

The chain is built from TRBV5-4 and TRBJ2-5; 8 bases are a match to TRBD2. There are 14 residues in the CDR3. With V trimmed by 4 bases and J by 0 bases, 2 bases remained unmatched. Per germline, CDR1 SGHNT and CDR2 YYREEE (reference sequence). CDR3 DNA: TGTGCCAGCAGCAGCGGGAGTTACCAAGAGACCCAGTACTTC. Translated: CASSSGSYQETQYF.

CDR3 in amino acids: CASSPQGAPGYEQYF. CDR3 DNA: TGTGCCAGCAGCCCTCAGGGGGCACCAGGCTACGAGCAGTACTTC. The chain combines TRBV7-3 with TRBJ2-7, with 8 positions matching TRBD1. V lost 5 bases and J lost 3; bases outside the gene matches: 9. CDR3 size: 15 residues. The germline V gene encodes CDR1 SGHTA and CDR2 FQGTGA.

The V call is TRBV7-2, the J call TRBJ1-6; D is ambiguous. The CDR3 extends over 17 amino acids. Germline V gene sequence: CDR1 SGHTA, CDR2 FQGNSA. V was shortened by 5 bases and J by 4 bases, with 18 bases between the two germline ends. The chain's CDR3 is CASSPRRALTYNSPLHF. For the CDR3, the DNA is TGTGCCAGCAGCCCTAGGCGGGCTCTTACTTATAATTCACCCCTCCACTTT.

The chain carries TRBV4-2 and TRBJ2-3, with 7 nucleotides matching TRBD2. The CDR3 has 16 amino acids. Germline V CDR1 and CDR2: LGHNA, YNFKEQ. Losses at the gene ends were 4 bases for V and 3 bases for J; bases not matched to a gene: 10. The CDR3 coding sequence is TGTGCCAGCAGCCCTGAGACTCTAGCGGATACAGATACGCAGTATTTT. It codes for CASSPETLADTDTQYF.

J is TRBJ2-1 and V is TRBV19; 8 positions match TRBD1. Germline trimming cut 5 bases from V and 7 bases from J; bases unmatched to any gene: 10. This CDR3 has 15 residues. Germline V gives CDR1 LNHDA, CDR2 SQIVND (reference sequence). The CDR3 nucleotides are TGTGCCAGTAGTCCACTCGGACAGGGCAAAAATGAGCAGTTCTTC. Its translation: CASSPLGQGKNEQFF.

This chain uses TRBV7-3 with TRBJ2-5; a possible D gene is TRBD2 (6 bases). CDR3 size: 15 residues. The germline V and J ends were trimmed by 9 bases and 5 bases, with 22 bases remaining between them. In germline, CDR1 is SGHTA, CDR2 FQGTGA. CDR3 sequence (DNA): TGTGCCAGTTCTCAGTGGGTCGGGGGTCGCGAGACCCAGTACTTC. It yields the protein CASSQWVGGRETQYF.

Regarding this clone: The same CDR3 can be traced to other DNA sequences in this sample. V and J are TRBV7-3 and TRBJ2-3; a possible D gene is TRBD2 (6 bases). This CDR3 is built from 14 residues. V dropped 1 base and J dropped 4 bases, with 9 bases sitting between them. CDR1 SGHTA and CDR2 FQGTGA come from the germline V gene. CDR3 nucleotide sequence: TGTGCCAGCAGCTTAAGTCCGGGGGCAGATACGCAGTATTTT. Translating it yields CASSLSPGADTQYF.

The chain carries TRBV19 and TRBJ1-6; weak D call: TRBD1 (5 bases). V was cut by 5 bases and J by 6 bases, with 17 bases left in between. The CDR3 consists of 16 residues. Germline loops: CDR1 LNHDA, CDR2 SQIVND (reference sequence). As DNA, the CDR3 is TGTGCCAGTAGTTCCGCGGGGGGTGGGGGTAATTCACCCCTCCACTTT. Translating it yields CASSSAGGGGNSPLHF. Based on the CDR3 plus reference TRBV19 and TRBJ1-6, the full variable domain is DGGITQSPKYLFRKEGQNVTLSCEQNLNHDAMYWYRQDPGQGLRLIYYSQIVNDFQKGDIAEGYSVSREKKESFPLTVTSAQKNPTAFYLCASSSAGGGGNSPLHFGNGTRLTVT.

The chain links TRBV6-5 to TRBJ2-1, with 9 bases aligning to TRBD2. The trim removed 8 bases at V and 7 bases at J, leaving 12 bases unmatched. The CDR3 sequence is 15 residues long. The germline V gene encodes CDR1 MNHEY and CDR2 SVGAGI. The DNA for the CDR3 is TGTGCCAGCTCGAGCGCGGGAGGGCCGCAAAATGAGCAGTTCTTC. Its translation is CASSSAGGPQNEQFF.

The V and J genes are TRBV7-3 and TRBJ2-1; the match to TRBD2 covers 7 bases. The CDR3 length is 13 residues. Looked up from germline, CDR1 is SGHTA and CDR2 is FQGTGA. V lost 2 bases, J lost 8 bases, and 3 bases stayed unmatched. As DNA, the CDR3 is TGTGCCAGCAGCTTAGCCAGCGGGGATGAGCAGTTCTTC. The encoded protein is CASSLASGDEQFF.

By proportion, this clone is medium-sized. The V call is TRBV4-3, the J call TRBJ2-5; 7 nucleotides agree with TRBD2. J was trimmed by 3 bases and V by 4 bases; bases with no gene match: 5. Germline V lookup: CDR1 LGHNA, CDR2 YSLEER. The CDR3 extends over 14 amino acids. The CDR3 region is CASSPLAGEETQYF. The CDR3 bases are TGCGCCAGCAGCCCCCTGGCGGGGGAAGAGACCCAGTACTTC.

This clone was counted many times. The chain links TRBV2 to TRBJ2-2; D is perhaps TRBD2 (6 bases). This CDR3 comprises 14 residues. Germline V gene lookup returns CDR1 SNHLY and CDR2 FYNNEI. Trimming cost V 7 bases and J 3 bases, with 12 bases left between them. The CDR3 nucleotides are TGTGCCAGCAAGACCCCGGGGGACACCGGGGAGCTGTTTTTT. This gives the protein CASKTPGDTGELFF. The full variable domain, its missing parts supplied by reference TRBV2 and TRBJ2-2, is EPEVTQTPSHQVTQMGQEVILRCVPISNHLYFYWYRQILGQKVEFLVSFYNNEISEKSEIFDDQFSVERPDGSNFTLKIRSTKLEDSAMYFCASKTPGDTGELFFGEGSRLTVL.

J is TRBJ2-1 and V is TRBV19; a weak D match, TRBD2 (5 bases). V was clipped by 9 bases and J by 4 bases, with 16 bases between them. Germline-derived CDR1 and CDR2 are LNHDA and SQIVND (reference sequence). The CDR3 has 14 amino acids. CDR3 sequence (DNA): TGTGCCAGCCAATCGGGGTGGGAGTACAATGAGCAGTTCTTC. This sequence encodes CASQSGWEYNEQFF.

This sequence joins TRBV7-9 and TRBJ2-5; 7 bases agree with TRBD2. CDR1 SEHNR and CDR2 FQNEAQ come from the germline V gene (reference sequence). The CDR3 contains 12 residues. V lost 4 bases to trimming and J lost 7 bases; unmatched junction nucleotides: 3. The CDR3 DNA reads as TGTGCCAGCAGCTCCTGGGGGGGGACCCAGTACTTC. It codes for CASSSWGGTQYF.

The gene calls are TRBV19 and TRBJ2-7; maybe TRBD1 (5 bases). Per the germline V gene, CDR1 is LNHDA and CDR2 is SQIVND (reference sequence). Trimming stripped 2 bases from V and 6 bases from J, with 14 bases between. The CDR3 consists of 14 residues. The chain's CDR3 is CASSITGAEIEQYF. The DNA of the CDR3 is TGTGCCAGTAGTATAACTGGGGCTGAGATCGAGCAGTACTTC.

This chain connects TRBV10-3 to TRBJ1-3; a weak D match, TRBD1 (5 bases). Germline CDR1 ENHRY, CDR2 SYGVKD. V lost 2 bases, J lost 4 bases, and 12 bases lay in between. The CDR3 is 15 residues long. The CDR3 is CAISEGRVGGNTIYF. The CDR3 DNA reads TGTGCCATCAGTGAGGGCAGGGTAGGAGGAAACACCATATATTTT.

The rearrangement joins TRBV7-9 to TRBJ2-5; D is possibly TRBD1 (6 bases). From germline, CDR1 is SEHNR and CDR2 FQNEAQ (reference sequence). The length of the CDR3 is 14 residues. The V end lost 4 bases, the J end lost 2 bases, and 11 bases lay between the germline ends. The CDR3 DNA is TGTGCCAGCAGCTCCACAGGGTTACAAGAGACCCAGTACTTC. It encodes CASSSTGLQETQYF. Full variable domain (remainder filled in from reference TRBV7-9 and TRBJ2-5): DTGVSQNPRHKITKRGQNVTFRCDPISEHNRLYWYRQTLGQGPEFLTYFQNEAQLEKSRLLSDRFSAERPKGSFSTLEIQRTEQGDSAMYLCASSSTGLQETQYFGPGTRLLVL.

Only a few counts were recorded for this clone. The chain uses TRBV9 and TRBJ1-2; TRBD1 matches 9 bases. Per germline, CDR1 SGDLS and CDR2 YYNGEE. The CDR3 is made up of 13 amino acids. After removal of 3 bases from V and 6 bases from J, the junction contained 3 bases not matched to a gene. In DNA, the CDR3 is TGTGCCAGCAGCGCACAGGGGGCAAATGGCTACACCTTC. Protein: CASSAQGANGYTF.

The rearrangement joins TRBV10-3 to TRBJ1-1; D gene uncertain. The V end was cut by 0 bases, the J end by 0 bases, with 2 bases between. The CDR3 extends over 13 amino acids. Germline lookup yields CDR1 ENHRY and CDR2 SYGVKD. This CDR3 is CAISESLNTEAFF. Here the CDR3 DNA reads TGTGCCATCAGTGAGTCCTTGAACACTGAAGCTTTCTTT.